At least ten counts were recorded for the clone carrying this T cell receptor (beta chain). The data are from a study of T-cell reconstitution after alpha-beta-depleted transplantation in children. The CDR3 is 16 amino acids. The J segment lost 5 bases and the V segment lost 5 bases, leaving 15 bases of the junction unmatched. The germline V gene encodes CDR1 SGHRS and CDR2 YFSETQ. The TCRbeta library was prepared with unique molecular identifiers. TCRdb reprocessed the PCR reads with MiXCR, giving one entry per CDR3 protein. This sample carries 230,000 or so distinct CDR3 sequences, 9.5% to 15% of them seen once, and the ten largest clones take roughly 2.6%.

The TCR comes from a human donor who donated a stem cell graft to a child with acute lymphoblastic leukemia. This sample comprised PBMCs from the stem cell graft donor, obtained from the stem cell graft. J is TRBJ1-1 and V is TRBV5-1, with 7 bases aligning to TRBD1. CDR3 bases: TGCGCCAGCAGTTTACTTAAGGGGGCGAGTCATACTGAAGCTTTCTTT. Protein product: CASSLLKGASHTEAFF.